The clone carrying this T cell receptor (beta chain) was seen many times. Its antigen is unknown. TCRdb analysed the 5' RACE reads with MiXCR anew, one entry per CDR3 protein. The repertoire includes under 25,000 distinct CDR3 sequences, around 2.5% of them detected once, and 5% to 6% sits in the top ten. Germline V lookup: CDR1 MDHEN, CDR2 SYDVKM. V dropped 3 bases and J dropped 2 bases, with 5 bases sitting between them. There are 13 residues in the CDR3. The unsorted libraries were made from 2 million PBMCs kept at -80 C. This specimen belongs to a study of neurological immune-mediated disorders. Overall study context: The multiple sclerosis group of around 34 included approximately 30 relapsing-remitting and 3 secondary progressive patients. Study-wide points: Expanded clones shared no CDR3 amino acid sequences across subjects, suggesting private repertoires in all groups.

The chain has TRBV28 and TRBJ1-3; D is uncertain. The sequence was collected from a woman between 18 and 30 years old with multiple sclerosis. The specimen was PBMCs. CDR3 protein: CASSFWAGNTIYF. The CDR3 DNA reads as TGTGCCAGCAGTTTCTGGGCTGGAAACACCATATATTTT.